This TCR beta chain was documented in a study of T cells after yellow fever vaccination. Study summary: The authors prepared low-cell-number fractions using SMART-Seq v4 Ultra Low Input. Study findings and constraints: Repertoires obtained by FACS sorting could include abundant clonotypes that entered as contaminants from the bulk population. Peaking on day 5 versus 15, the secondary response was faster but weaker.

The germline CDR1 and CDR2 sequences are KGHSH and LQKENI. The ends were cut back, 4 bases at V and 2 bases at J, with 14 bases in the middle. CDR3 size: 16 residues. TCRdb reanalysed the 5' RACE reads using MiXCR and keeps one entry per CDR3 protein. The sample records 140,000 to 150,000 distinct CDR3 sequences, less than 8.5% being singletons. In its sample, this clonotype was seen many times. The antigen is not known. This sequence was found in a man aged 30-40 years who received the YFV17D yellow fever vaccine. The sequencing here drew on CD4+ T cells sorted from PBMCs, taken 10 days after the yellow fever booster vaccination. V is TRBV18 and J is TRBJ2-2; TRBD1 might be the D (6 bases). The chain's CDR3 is CASSRGQSTNTGELFF. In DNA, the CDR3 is TGTGCCAGCTCACGAGGACAGAGTACCAACACCGGGGAGCTGTTTTTT.